Below, 11 T cell receptor beta chains from the same sample are listed, as sequenced in a study of high-grade serous ovarian cancer treatment subgroups. Sequencing used immunoSEQ multiplex PCR; TCRdb keeps in-frame clones, though not all of them. The table lists about 36,000 clones, about four fifths of them singletons. The tumor samples were collected prior to definitive surgery or chemotherapy. The sample consisted of tumor tissue. All receptors come from a human donor with high-grade serous ovarian cancer.

In its sample, this clone was seen once. This chain connects TRBV2 to TRBJ2-6; no definite D call. V was trimmed by 3 bases and J by 4 bases, leaving 13 bases between them. This CDR3 region has 16 residues. Germline values: CDR1 SNHLY, CDR2 FYNNEI. CDR3 nucleotides: TGTGCCAGCAGTGACTCTCCAGCGTCCGGGGCCAACGTCCTGACTTTC. Amino acid sequence: CASSDSPASGANVLTF.

This clone was counted only a few times. The chain couples TRBV5-1 to TRBJ1-2; D gene unclear. Germline V gene sequence: CDR1 SGHRS, CDR2 YFSETQ. V was clipped by 0 bases and J by 8 bases, with 8 bases between them. This CDR3 region has 12 residues. The CDR3 spells CASSLVIGGYTF. CDR3 DNA: TGCGCCAGCAGCTTGGTTATTGGGGGCTACACCTTC.

This clone was recorded a few times. For the CDR3, the DNA is TGCAGCGTGGCAAAGACAGGGGTCTCCTACGAGCAGTACTTC. Its translation: CSVAKTGVSYEQYF. This chain uses TRBV29-1 with TRBJ2-7; 8 nucleotides align to TRBD1. The CDR3 totals 14 residues. CDR1 and CDR2 from the germline V gene are SQVTM and ANQGSEA. The J segment lost 0 bases and the V segment lost 6 bases, leaving 7 bases of the junction unmatched.

This clone has a handful of counts. V is TRBV7-2 and J is TRBJ2-1, with 12 bases lining up with TRBD2. Germline CDR1 and CDR2: SGHTA and FQGNSA. This CDR3 comprises 15 residues. J gave up 5 bases and V 5 bases, and 4 bases lay outside the gene matches. CDR3 nucleotide sequence: TGTGCCAGCAGCCTTACTAGCGGGAGGAACAATGAGCAGTTCTTC. The encoded protein is CASSLTSGRNNEQFF. Full variable domain (rest looked up from reference TRBV7-2 and TRBJ2-1): GAGVSQSPSNKVTEKGKDVELRCDPISGHTALYWYRQSLGQGLEFLIYFQGNSAPDKSGLPSDRFSAERTGGSVSTLTIQRTQQEDSAVYLCASSLTSGRNNEQFFGPGTRLTVL.

The chain uses TRBV4-3 and TRBJ2-7; no firm D call. V was clipped by 0 bases and J by 1 base, with 13 bases between them. CDR3 length: 16 residues. Germline assignment: CDR1 LGHNA and CDR2 YSLEER. CDR3 protein: CASSQDRQWLSYEQYF. CDR3 in DNA: TGCGCCAGCAGCCAAGACCGGCAGTGGCTTTCCTACGAGCAGTACTTC.

V usage is TRBV13 and J usage is TRBJ1-1; D unclear. The CDR3 loop spans 16 amino acids. Germline V CDR1 and CDR2: PRHDT, FYEKMQ (reference sequence). Trimming left V 3 bases short and J 0 bases short, with 14 bases between. The CDR3 coding sequence is TGTGCCAGCAGCTTTAGGGTCAGAGGGATGAACACTGAAGCTTTCTTT. Protein: CASSFRVRGMNTEAFF.

The chain links TRBV10-3 to TRBJ1-1; a possible D gene is TRBD1 (5 bases). The CDR3 has 12 residues. The germline CDR1 and CDR2 sequences are ENHRY and SYGVKD. Trimming took off 6 bases at V and 7 bases at J, with 12 bases between the two ends. The DNA of the CDR3 is TGTGCCATCAGCCGGGACGGCTTTGAAGCTTTCTTT. Its translation: CAISRDGFEAFF.

The chain links TRBV4-3 to TRBJ2-1; D may be TRBD1 (6 bases). This CDR3 comprises 19 residues. Trimming left V 1 base short and J 3 bases short, with 22 bases between. CDR1 and CDR2 from the germline V gene are LGHNA and YSLEER. CDR3 amino acids: CASSQVYRDDSWDYNEQFF. The CDR3 DNA sequence: TGCGCCAGCAGCCAAGTGTACAGGGATGATTCGTGGGACTACAATGAGCAGTTCTTC.

V and J are TRBV4-3 and TRBJ2-1, with 11 bases fitting TRBD2. After removal of 1 base from V and 6 bases from J, the junction contained 8 bases not matched to a gene. Germline V CDR1 and CDR2: LGHNA, YSLEER. This CDR3 contains 17 residues. The CDR3 is CASSQARLLAGVNEQFF. CDR3 nucleotides: TGCGCCAGCAGCCAAGCCCGGCTACTAGCGGGAGTCAATGAGCAGTTCTTC.

V gene TRBV27 combines with J gene TRBJ2-7, with no clear D. This CDR3 comprises 13 residues. Germline lookup yields CDR1 MNHEY and CDR2 SMNVEV (reference sequence). V was trimmed by 3 bases and J by 2 bases, leaving 8 bases between them. The CDR3 is CASSFQLTYEQYF. CDR3 nucleotide sequence: TGTGCCAGCAGTTTCCAGCTTACCTACGAGCAGTACTTC.

This clone was seen a handful of times. This chain joins TRBV2 and TRBJ1-4, with 7 bases that match TRBD1. The junction had 9 bases not matched to a gene; V was cut back by 6 bases and J by 5 bases. The CDR3 is made up of 15 amino acids. Germline CDR1 SNHLY, CDR2 FYNNEI. The CDR3 sequence: CASRKQGIRNEKLFF. The CDR3 bases are TGTGCCAGCAGAAAACAGGGGATAAGAAATGAAAAACTGTTTTTT. Combining the CDR3 with reference TRBV2 and TRBJ1-4 gives the whole variable domain EPEVTQTPSHQVTQMGQEVILRCVPISNHLYFYWYRQILGQKVEFLVSFYNNEISEKSEIFDDQFSVERPDGSNFTLKIRSTKLEDSAMYFCASRKQGIRNEKLFFGSGTQLSVL.